A single sample gave rise to the 19 T cell receptor beta chains below, sequenced in a study of cytomegalovirus exposure and HLA in healthy donors. Method: immunoSEQ multiplex PCR; TCRdb's copy keeps in-frame clones and lacks some. The sample lists roughly 56,000 clones; about 91% were seen once. Sequencing used PBMCs. Receptors were obtained from a woman in her 30s in good health and CMV-seronegative.

The chain links TRBV28 to TRBJ2-7, with 9 positions matching TRBD1. After removal of 3 bases from V and 1 base from J, the junction contained 10 bases not matched to a gene. The CDR3 runs 17 residues. Germline values: CDR1 MDHEN, CDR2 SYDVKM. The CDR3 sequence is CASSFGTGKGRSYEQYF. The DNA for the CDR3 is TGTGCCAGCAGTTTCGGGACAGGGAAAGGACGATCCTACGAGCAGTACTTC.

The CDR3 reads CASSLGTSQETQYF. The CDR3 nucleotides read TGTGCCAGCAGCCTCGGGACTTCACAAGAGACCCAGTACTTC. The chain joins TRBV2 to TRBJ2-5, with a possible D match to TRBD2 (6 bases). The CDR3 extends over 14 amino acids. Per the germline V gene, CDR1 is SNHLY and CDR2 is FYNNEI. Trimming left V 6 bases short and J 2 bases short, with 13 bases between.

The chain carries TRBV5-8 and TRBJ2-3; 11 bases map to TRBD2. V was clipped by 4 bases and J by 0 bases; unmatched bases: 1. CDR1 is SGHTS and CDR2 is YDEGEE in the germline V gene. The CDR3 loop spans 15 amino acids. The CDR3 sequence is CASSRTSGSTDTQYF. CDR3 sequence (DNA): TGTGCCAGCAGCCGGACTAGCGGGAGCACAGATACGCAGTATTTT.

This chain joins TRBV27 and TRBJ1-1, with TRBD1 identical over 11 bases. The germline gives CDR1 MNHEY, CDR2 SMNVEV (reference sequence). This CDR3 contains 18 residues. The trim removed 4 bases at V and 1 base at J, leaving 11 bases unmatched. CDR3 sequence reads: CASSSSPGTGGQNTEAFF. As DNA, the CDR3 is TGTGCCAGCAGTTCGAGCCCCGGGACAGGGGGTCAGAACACTGAAGCTTTCTTT.

The genes are TRBV6-6 and TRBJ2-3; possible D gene TRBD2, 6 bases. CDR3 length equals 13 residues. V was pared by 2 bases and J by 15 bases, with 18 bases between. The V gene's germline CDR1 is MNHNY and CDR2 SVGAGI (reference sequence). CDR3 in amino acids: CASSYDLLQRAYF. The CDR3 nucleotides are TGTGCCAGCAGTTACGATCTTTTGCAGCGGGCTTATTTT.

The chain carries TRBV6-1 and TRBJ2-2; D gene unclear. In germline, CDR1 is MNHNS, CDR2 SASEGT. There are 14 residues in the CDR3. The V end was cut by 8 bases, the J end by 3 bases, with 13 bases between. Written as DNA, the CDR3 is TGTGCCAGCTCCGCAAGTCGAGACACCGGGGAGCTGTTTTTT. As protein: CASSASRDTGELFF.

The rearrangement uses TRBV7-9 and TRBJ2-3, with D perhaps TRBD2 (6 bases). CDR1 and CDR2 (germline): SEHNR, FQNEAQ (reference sequence). This CDR3 spans 13 amino acids. V dropped 10 bases and J dropped 0 bases, with 11 bases sitting between them. The CDR3 protein is CATAGTSTDTQYF. The CDR3 DNA reads TGTGCCACCGCCGGGACTAGCACAGATACGCAGTATTTT.

The chain joins TRBV6-1 to TRBJ2-7, with 10 nucleotides matching TRBD1. The CDR3 sequence is 12 residues long. The germline V gene has CDR1 MNHNS and CDR2 SASEGT. Losses at the gene ends were 8 bases for V and 3 bases for J; bases not matched to a gene: 1. The CDR3 here is CASGQGDYEQYF. The CDR3 DNA sequence: TGTGCCAGCGGACAGGGGGACTACGAGCAGTACTTC.

This clone has just one count. CDR3 region: CAWGASGSTNEKLFF. Here the CDR3 DNA reads TGTGCCTGGGGTGCGTCAGGCTCAACTAATGAAAAACTGTTTTTT. The V and J genes are TRBV30 and TRBJ1-4, with D uncertain. Trimming cost V 5 bases and J 0 bases, with 13 bases left between them. The germline V gene encodes CDR1 GTSNPN and CDR2 SVGIG (reference sequence). This CDR3 spans 15 amino acids.

The rearrangement joins TRBV19 to TRBJ2-2; the D is unclear. Germline V gene sequence: CDR1 LNHDA, CDR2 SQIVND (reference sequence). The CDR3 covers 17 residues. Trimming removed 4 bases from V and 2 bases from J, with 17 bases in between. The CDR3 sequence: CASSKFVRLGNTGELFF. DNA for the CDR3: TGTGCCAGTAGTAAGTTTGTTCGGCTAGGAAACACCGGGGAGCTGTTTTTT.

This rearrangement joins TRBV27 to TRBJ2-7; D uncertain. The CDR3 is 13 amino acids. The germline V and J ends were trimmed by 4 bases and 4 bases, with 11 bases remaining between them. The germline V gene encodes CDR1 MNHEY and CDR2 SMNVEV (reference sequence). CDR3 in amino acids: CASSSLAAYEQYF. CDR3 nucleotides: TGTGCCAGCAGTTCCTTAGCAGCGTACGAGCAGTACTTC.

This sequence joins TRBV11-2 and TRBJ1-1; 7 positions match TRBD1. Per the germline V gene, CDR1 is SGHAT and CDR2 is FQNNGV. This CDR3 is built from 15 residues. V trimming: 1 base; J trimming: 4 bases; junction bases outside the gene matches: 6. CDR3 coding DNA: TGTGCCAGCAGCTTAGGGGCAGGGGGAGGCACTGAAGCTTTCTTT. Its translation is CASSLGAGGGTEAFF.

The gene calls are TRBV4-1 and TRBJ1-1; the D gene is possibly TRBD1 (5 bases). Germline CDR1 MGHRA, CDR2 YSYEKL. The CDR3 sequence is 15 residues long. The ends were cut back, 4 bases at V and 0 bases at J, with 12 bases in the middle. CDR3 DNA sequence: TGCGCCAGCAGCCTAGGGAGGGGTATGAACACTGAAGCTTTCTTT. This translates into CASSLGRGMNTEAFF.

The sample holds a few counts of this clone. The CDR3 DNA reads as TGCAGCGTTGGTGAGTCGGATCAGCCCCAGCATTTT. It yields the protein CSVGESDQPQHF. This chain links TRBV29-1 with TRBJ1-5, with unresolved D. The ends were cut back, 4 bases at V and 5 bases at J, with 9 bases in the middle. In germline, CDR1 is SQVTM, CDR2 ANQGSEA. The CDR3 runs to 12 residues.

V is TRBV5-8 and J is TRBJ2-1, with a weak D call TRBD1 (5 bases). Deletions cut 0 bases from V and 9 bases from J, with 16 bases between. This CDR3 is built from 15 residues. Germline-derived CDR1 and CDR2 are SGHTS and YDEGEE. CDR3 in amino acids: CASSLEGLARSEQFF. The DNA of the CDR3 is TGTGCCAGCAGCTTGGAGGGGTTAGCAAGGAGTGAGCAGTTCTTC.

The J gene is TRBJ2-3, the V gene TRBV27; no firm D call. V gave up 6 bases and J gave up 2 bases, with 6 bases separating them. This CDR3 region has 12 residues. Germline CDR1 and CDR2: MNHEY and SMNVEV (reference sequence). The CDR3: CASRHTTDTQYF. The CDR3 nucleotides read TGTGCCAGCAGACATACCACAGATACGCAGTATTTT.

The genes are TRBV28 and TRBJ1-5; D not certain. This CDR3 contains 15 residues. Trimming took 4 bases from V and 2 from J, leaving 12 bases between them. The V gene's germline CDR1 is MDHEN and CDR2 SYDVKM. The CDR3 nucleotides are TGTGCCAGCAGTTCGGCCTCCGAGGGCAATCAGCCCCAGCATTTT. Its protein product is CASSSASEGNQPQHF.

V gene TRBV11-2 combines with J gene TRBJ1-1; tentative D call: TRBD1 (6 bases). The CDR3 has 16 residues. The germline V gene has CDR1 SGHAT and CDR2 FQNNGV. V was cut by 1 base and J by 4 bases, with 16 bases left in between. The DNA of the CDR3 is TGTGCCAGCAGCTTAGTAGGGCAGGGGCGTTTCACTGAAGCTTTCTTT. Translated, it gives CASSLVGQGRFTEAFF.

The rearrangement uses TRBV28 and TRBJ1-2; D is ambiguous. The CDR3 loop spans 12 amino acids. Germline loops: CDR1 MDHEN, CDR2 SYDVKM. V was clipped by 2 bases and J by 3 bases, with 4 bases between them. CDR3 DNA sequence: TGTGCCAGCAGTTTAATCGACTATGGCTACACCTTC. It codes for CASSLIDYGYTF.